This T cell receptor (beta chain) was found in a study of blood T cell repertoires in COVID-19. Study details: Material from acute and convalescent COVID-19 was sourced from the United States, Italy and Spain. T cells, B-cell-depleted T cells, or PBMCs supplied cDNA or gDNA.

CDR3 size: 16 residues. V shed 5 bases and J 5 bases; nucleotides not matched to a gene: 10. Germline V lookup: CDR1 MNHEY, CDR2 SMNVEV (reference sequence). This clone was seen a few times. Original processing methods: Nucleated cell number was recorded as an estimate derived from reference gene primer amplification. The data were produced by immunoSEQ multiplex PCR, yet TCRdb's version contains in-frame clones alone and is incomplete. That table gives V, J and clone size, and the DNA gave D and trimming. The sample includes about 120,000 clones, 65% to 85% of them seen just once. The source is a man aged 70 or older with acute or convalescent COVID-19. The genes are TRBV27 and TRBJ2-4; TRBD1 matches 9 bases. Source material: peripheral blood. As DNA, the CDR3 is TGTGCCAGCAGTCGCTGGTGGACAGGGGACCAAAACATTCAGTACTTC. Translation: CASSRWWTGDQNIQYF.